The rows below give T cell receptor beta chains drawn from one sample of a study of blood T cell repertoires in COVID-19. Clones were sequenced by immunoSEQ multiplex PCR, and TCRdb holds only the in-frame ones, with some missing. The repertoire consists of approximately 120,000 clones, with roughly four fifths occurring once and the leading ten covering around 4.1%. The sample comprised peripheral blood. These receptors originate from a woman between 50 and 59 years old with acute or convalescent COVID-19. The CDR3 runs from the conserved cysteine through the conserved F or W. D genes are given only for firm matches. Only some rows state a clone size, as once, few, many or a class for expanded clones.

V gene,J gene,CDR3 length,D gene,clone size,CDR3 DNA,CDR3 protein
TRBV29-1,TRBJ2-5,16,NA,NA,TGCAGCGTGGCCGGGCGGGGACCCCAGTACCAAGAGACCCAGTACTTC,CSVAGRGPQYQETQYF
TRBV27,TRBJ1-2,13,NA,NA,TGTGCCAGCAGTTTAGATGCGAACTATGGCTACACCTTC,CASSLDANYGYTF
TRBV9,TRBJ2-5,20,TRBD2,NA,TGTGCCAGCAGCGTATCCCCGCTAGCGGGGGGGCTGAAGTCTCGGGAGACCCAGTACTTC,CASSVSPLAGGLKSRETQYF
TRBV6-5,TRBJ1-5,14,TRBD1,NA,TGTGCCAGCAGCAGGGGGATGGTCGATCAGCCCCAGCATTTT,CASSRGMVDQPQHF
TRBV10-3,TRBJ1-3,16,NA,NA,TGTGCCATCAGTGAGTCCGGAGGGGTGGTTGGAAACACCATATATTTT,CAISESGGVVGNTIYF
TRBV19,TRBJ1-2,14,TRBD1,NA,TGTGCCAGTAGTATTGACAGGGGGCCAGGCGGCTACACCTTC,CASSIDRGPGGYTF
TRBV6-2/TRBV6-3,TRBJ2-7,13,NA,NA,TGTGCCAGCAGTTACTCTCGCTCCTACGAGCAGTACTTC,CASSYSRSYEQYF
TRBV2,TRBJ1-1,12,NA,NA,TGTGCCAGCAGTCCAGAGGATACTGAAGCTTTCTTT,CASSPEDTEAFF
TRBV18,TRBJ1-1,13,NA,NA,TGTGCCAGCTCACCATATGAGTACACTGAAGCTTTCTTT,CASSPYEYTEAFF
TRBV19,TRBJ2-3,16,NA,once,TGTGCCAGTAGTACCCCTGCCAGGGGTGGTACAGATACGCAGTATTTT,CASSTPARGGTDTQYF
TRBV19,TRBJ1-5,15,TRBD1,NA,TGTGCCAGTAGTATCGTACAGGGGAACAACCAGCCCCAGCATTTT,CASSIVQGNNQPQHF
TRBV28,TRBJ1-2,14,NA,NA,TGTGCCAGCAGCCCACATCATGATAACTATGGCTACACCTTC,CASSPHHDNYGYTF
TRBV11-2,TRBJ1-1,13,NA,NA,TGTGCCAGCAGCTTGGGGGAGGGTACTGAAGCTTTCTTT,CASSLGEGTEAFF
TRBV9,TRBJ2-5,13,NA,NA,TGTGCCAGCAGCAGGGGAGGTCAAGAGACCCAGTACTTC,CASSRGGQETQYF
TRBV27,TRBJ2-1,15,TRBD2,once,TGTGCCAGCAGCCGACGGGGGACTAGCGGCAATGAGCAGTTCTTC,CASSRRGTSGNEQFF
TRBV11-2,TRBJ1-1,14,NA,NA,TGTGCCAGCAGCTTCAACAGAGAGAACACTGAAGCTTTCTTT,CASSFNRENTEAFF
TRBV7-9,TRBJ2-6,14,NA,once,TGTGCCAGCCTAACAGACTCTGGGGCCAACGTCCTGACTTTC,CASLTDSGANVLTF
TRBV7-3,TRBJ2-1,13,NA,NA,TGTGCCAGCAGCTACAACAGGGATAATGAGCAGTTCTTC,CASSYNRDNEQFF
TRBV4-2,TRBJ2-1,16,TRBD2,NA,TGTGCCAGCAGCCACCCCGGGACTAGAGGGGCCAATGAGCAGTTCTTC,CASSHPGTRGANEQFF
TRBV19,TRBJ1-1,14,NA,NA,TGTGCCAGTAGTGTCACCCCGGGGAACACTGAAGCTTTCTTT,CASSVTPGNTEAFF
TRBV4-1,TRBJ1-6,13,NA,NA,TGCGCCAGCAGCCAAGAACGGGGATCACCCCTCCACTTT,CASSQERGSPLHF
TRBV7-3,TRBJ2-1,13,TRBD2,NA,TGTGCCAGCAGCTCGGCGGGAGGCAATGAGCAGTTCTTC,CASSSAGGNEQFF
TRBV5-1,TRBJ2-1,12,NA,once,TGCGCCAGCAGCTTTTTCGGGGGTGAGCAGTTCTTC,CASSFFGGEQFF
TRBV5-3,TRBJ1-6,15,TRBD1,NA,TGTGCCAGAAGCTGCCGGGACAGGGGTAATTCACCCCTCCACTTT,CARSCRDRGNSPLHF
TRBV2,TRBJ2-1,13,TRBD2,NA,TGTGCCGGAAAAGCGGGAGTTTTTAATGAGCAGTTCTTC,CAGKAGVFNEQFF
TRBV5-1,TRBJ1-3,17,TRBD1,NA,TGCGCCAGCAGCTTGGCGACAGGGACATTCTCTGGAAACACCATATATTTT,CASSLATGTFSGNTIYF
TRBV10-1,TRBJ2-2,14,NA,NA,TGCGCCAGCAGGCAAACTAGGGTCACCGGGGAGCTGTTTTTT,CASRQTRVTGELFF
TRBV2,TRBJ1-6,17,NA,NA,TGTGCCAGCAGTGAAGGGGGGCCCGGCTCCTATAATTCACCCCTCCACTTT,CASSEGGPGSYNSPLHF
TRBV4-1,TRBJ2-4,17,NA,NA,TGCGCCAGCAGCCTCCTACAGACAACCCTAGCCAAAAACATTCAGTACTTC,CASSLLQTTLAKNIQYF
TRBV12-3/TRBV12-4,TRBJ1-1,12,NA,few,TGTGCCAGCAGACGAGCTGTCGCTGAAGCTTTCTTT,CASRRAVAEAFF
TRBV5-6,TRBJ1-2,15,NA,NA,TGTGCCAGCAGCTTGGCCAACCAGGGAATATATGGCTACACCTTC,CASSLANQGIYGYTF
TRBV3-1/TRBV3-2,TRBJ2-3,14,TRBD2,once,TGTGCCAGCAGCCTCCTAGCGGGGGGAGATACGCAGTATTTT,CASSLLAGGDTQYF
TRBV5-6,TRBJ1-4,14,TRBD1,NA,TGTGCCAGCACGACAGGGGAGGGTGCCGAAAAACTGTTTTTT,CASTTGEGAEKLFF
TRBV7-9,TRBJ1-2,12,NA,NA,TGTGCCAGCAGCTTGCAACTGCGAGGCTACACCTTC,CASSLQLRGYTF
TRBV10-2,TRBJ1-5,14,NA,NA,TGCGCCAGCAGTGAGAGTACCTATAATCAGCCCCAGCATTTT,CASSESTYNQPQHF
TRBV29-1,TRBJ2-7,14,NA,NA,TGCAGCGTTGCCCCGCGAGGGGGTTATTCCGAGCAGTACTTC,CSVAPRGGYSEQYF
TRBV7-3,TRBJ2-2,13,NA,NA,TGTGCCAGCAGCTACAGGGCCACCGGGGAGCTGTTTTTT,CASSYRATGELFF
TRBV6-4,TRBJ2-1,14,TRBD2,NA,TGTGCCAGAAACCTAGCGGAAACCTACAATGAGCAGTTCTTC,CARNLAETYNEQFF
TRBV5-1,TRBJ2-2,14,NA,NA,TGCGCCAGCAGCATCGACAGGAACACCGGGGAGCTGTTTTTT,CASSIDRNTGELFF
TRBV30,TRBJ2-1,15,TRBD2,NA,TGTGCCTGGAGTGCGACTAGCGGGCTGGGCTATGAGCAGTTCTTC,CAWSATSGLGYEQFF
TRBV12-5,TRBJ2-3,14,NA,NA,TGTGCTAGTGCCGGGGACATCTCCACAGATACGCAGTATTTT,CASAGDISTDTQYF
TRBV5-8,TRBJ1-3,16,NA,NA,TGTGCCAGCAGTTACCAGATTGGGAGGTCGGGAAACACCATATATTTT,CASSYQIGRSGNTIYF
TRBV11-3,TRBJ2-7,15,NA,NA,TGTGCCAGCAGCGAATCCCCGGGACTGTCCTACGAGCAGTACTTC,CASSESPGLSYEQYF
TRBV7-2,TRBJ2-7,15,TRBD2,once,TGTGCCAGCAGCTTAGTAGCGGGAGGACCCTACGAGCAGTACTTC,CASSLVAGGPYEQYF
TRBV28,TRBJ2-7,12,NA,NA,TGTGCCAGCAGTTATTATAGCTACGAGCAGTACTTC,CASSYYSYEQYF
TRBV20-1,TRBJ1-3,15,NA,NA,TGCAGTGCTAGTGGAACAGGAGCCTCTGGAAACACCATATATTTT,CSASGTGASGNTIYF
TRBV19,TRBJ1-1,15,NA,NA,TGTGCCACCTGGGCTTCGAGGCAGGGGAACACTGAAGCTTTCTTT,CATWASRQGNTEAFF
TRBV18,TRBJ2-3,17,NA,NA,TGTGCCAGCTCACCCTCGTATAAGGGGGAAGGCACAGATACGCAGTATTTT,CASSPSYKGEGTDTQYF
TRBV4-2,TRBJ1-6,11,NA,NA,TGTGCCAGCAGCCAAGAGTATACCCTCCACTTT,CASSQEYTLHF
TRBV28,TRBJ1-6,13,NA,NA,TGTGCCAGCATCGGAATCGGGGTTTCAGCCCTCCACTTT,CASIGIGVSALHF
TRBV4-2,TRBJ1-2,15,NA,NA,TGTGCCAGCAGCCAAGATATTGGGGCGGCGGAGAGCTACACCTTC,CASSQDIGAAESYTF
TRBV29-1,TRBJ2-5,13,TRBD2,NA,TGCAGCGTTGGGGCTAGCGGGAGTCCGACCCAGTACTTC,CSVGASGSPTQYF
TRBV27,TRBJ1-4,16,NA,NA,TGTGCCAGCAGTCGTGGGATAGGACTTGGTAATGAAAAACTGTTTTTT,CASSRGIGLGNEKLFF
TRBV6-6,TRBJ1-4,13,NA,NA,TGTGCCAGCGCTGCAGGGCTGAATGAAAAACTGTTTTTT,CASAAGLNEKLFF
TRBV6-2/TRBV6-3,TRBJ1-1,14,NA,NA,TGTGCCAGCAGTTACGTGACAGTGAACACTGAAGCTTTCTTT,CASSYVTVNTEAFF
TRBV9,TRBJ2-5,16,NA,many,TGTGCCAGCAGCGTAGGTTTAGCGCAAAGCCAAGAGACCCAGTACTTC,CASSVGLAQSQETQYF
TRBV7-9,TRBJ1-6,15,NA,NA,TGTGCCAGCAGCTTGGGGGGGTTTTTAAATTCACCCCTCCACTTT,CASSLGGFLNSPLHF
TRBV2,TRBJ1-6,13,NA,few,TGTGCCAGCAGTTCACAGGCAAATTCACCCCTCCACTTT,CASSSQANSPLHF
TRBV6-5,TRBJ1-1,14,NA,few,TGTGCCAGCAGTCGGTCGATGGGGGACTCTGAAGCTTTCTTT,CASSRSMGDSEAFF
TRBV19,TRBJ2-4,15,NA,NA,TGTGCCAGTAGTATAGGCGGGACAGCCAAAAACATTCAGTACTTC,CASSIGGTAKNIQYF